Following are 30 T cell receptor beta chains from one sample sequenced in a study of blood T cell repertoires in COVID-19. Assay used: immunoSEQ multiplex PCR; TCRdb lists only in-frame clones, some missing. Counted here are some 70,000 clones, around 90% occurring once; the ten biggest clones make up 7.3%. What was sequenced was peripheral blood. Receptors originate from a human donor in a cohort sampled during active COVID-19.

Only one count was recorded for this clone. The rearrangement uses TRBV27 and TRBJ2-7; 12 bases match TRBD2. Germline CDR1 and CDR2: MNHEY and SMNVEV (reference sequence). The CDR3 contains 16 residues. After removal of 6 bases from V and 3 bases from J, the junction contained 9 bases not matched to a gene. This chain's CDR3 is CASSPELAGGYYEQYF. In DNA, the CDR3 is TGTGCCAGCAGCCCCGAGCTAGCGGGGGGGTACTACGAGCAGTACTTC.

V and J are TRBV14 and TRBJ2-2, with TRBD2 matching 12 bases. After removal of 5 bases from V and 3 bases from J, the junction contained 1 base not matched to a gene. The CDR3 loop spans 15 amino acids. Germline V CDR1 and CDR2: SGHDN, FVKESK. The CDR3 nucleotides are TGTGCCAGCAGCAGACTAGCGGGGGACACCGGGGAGCTGTTTTTT. Its protein product is CASSRLAGDTGELFF. The full variable domain, rest sourced from reference TRBV14 and TRBJ2-2, is EAGVTQFPSHSVIEKGQTVTLRCDPISGHDNLYWYRRVMGKEIKFLLHFVKESKQDESGMPNNRFLAERTGGTYSTLKVQPAELEDSGVYFCASSRLAGDTGELFFGEGSRLTVL.

The genes are TRBV19 and TRBJ2-7; a possible D gene is TRBD2 (5 bases). The germline CDR1 and CDR2 sequences are LNHDA and SQIVND (reference sequence). V was shortened by 4 bases and J by 4 bases, with 17 bases between the two germline ends. The CDR3 is 15 residues long. The CDR3 spells CASSTASTSFYEQYF. In DNA form, the CDR3 reads TGTGCCAGTAGTACGGCCTCCACTAGTTTTTACGAGCAGTACTTC.

The chain recombines TRBV14 with TRBJ2-3; 8 positions match TRBD2. V lost 6 bases to trimming and J lost 2 bases; unmatched junction nucleotides: 13. CDR1 is SGHDN and CDR2 is FVKESK in the germline V gene. There are 17 residues in the CDR3. In nucleotides, the CDR3 is TGTGCCAGCAGTCACCAGCTAGGGCGGGGGGACACAGATACGCAGTATTTT. Translated, it gives CASSHQLGRGDTDTQYF.

This clone was counted once. The chain combines TRBV27 with TRBJ2-3; D might be TRBD2 (6 bases). This CDR3 is built from 17 residues. Germline V lookup: CDR1 MNHEY, CDR2 SMNVEV (reference sequence). Trimming removed 1 base from V and 2 bases from J, with 16 bases in between. CDR3 protein: CASSLYIGTDSTDTQYF. The CDR3 DNA reads as TGTGCCAGCAGTTTATACATAGGGACTGATTCCACAGATACGCAGTATTTT.

The CDR3, as DNA: TGTGCCAGCAGCCCGAACACCATATATTTT. Translated, it gives CASSPNTIYF. This sequence joins TRBV7-2 and TRBJ1-3; D uncertain. Germline values: CDR1 SGHTA, CDR2 FQGNSA. The CDR3 length is 10 residues. Trimming stripped 5 bases from V and 7 bases from J, with 3 bases between. Filled out from reference TRBV7-2 and TRBJ1-3, the complete variable domain reads GAGVSQSPSNKVTEKGKDVELRCDPISGHTALYWYRQSLGQGLEFLIYFQGNSAPDKSGLPSDRFSAERTGGSVSTLTIQRTQQEDSAVYLCASSPNTIYFGEGSWLTVV.

The V gene is TRBV18, the J gene TRBJ2-1; 7 bases line up with TRBD1. The CDR3 spans 17 residues. CDR1 and CDR2 from the germline V gene are KGHSH and LQKENI. V shed 2 bases, J shed 2 bases, and the junction held 9 bases outside the gene matches. The CDR3, as DNA: TGTGCCAGCTCACCAGCAGAAGGGGGCGCCACCTACAATGAGCAGTTCTTC. Translated: CASSPAEGGATYNEQFF.

J is TRBJ1-4 and V is TRBV6-6; TRBD1 matches 7 bases. Per the germline V gene, CDR1 is MNHNY and CDR2 is SVGAGI (reference sequence). The CDR3 is 15 residues long. V dropped 5 bases and J dropped 3; count of bases not matched to a gene: 6. CDR3 coding DNA: TGTGCCAGCAGTAATACCGGGACAGCTAATGAAAAACTGTTTTTT. Translation: CASSNTGTANEKLFF.

This chain uses TRBV2 with TRBJ2-7, with 9 bases aligning to TRBD2. After removal of 6 bases from V and 5 bases from J, the junction contained 11 bases not matched to a gene. CDR1 SNHLY and CDR2 FYNNEI come from the germline V gene. This CDR3 comprises 15 residues. Written as DNA, the CDR3 is TGTGCCAGCAGGCGGGGCGGGGGGGCCGACAACGAGCAGTACTTC. It codes for CASRRGGGADNEQYF.

The rearrangement uses TRBV4-2 and TRBJ2-2; possibly TRBD2 for D (6 bases). Trimming removed 1 base at V and 1 base at J, with 10 bases between. The CDR3 extends over 16 amino acids. Germline CDR1 and CDR2: LGHNA and YNFKEQ. The CDR3 is CASSQAVTRNTGELFF. The CDR3 nucleotides read TGTGCCAGCAGCCAAGCTGTGACTAGGAACACCGGGGAGCTGTTTTTT.

The chain carries TRBV7-2 and TRBJ2-2, with 11 nucleotides matching TRBD1. This CDR3 contains 15 residues. With 5 bases clipped from V and 4 bases from J, the junction kept 3 bases outside the gene matches. Looked up from germline, CDR1 is SGHTA and CDR2 is FQGNSA. The CDR3 spells CASSRTGGSTGELFF. The CDR3 DNA is TGTGCCAGCAGCCGGACAGGGGGCTCCACCGGGGAGCTGTTTTTT. Variable domain in full (rest from reference TRBV7-2 and TRBJ2-2): GAGVSQSPSNKVTEKGKDVELRCDPISGHTALYWYRQSLGQGLEFLIYFQGNSAPDKSGLPSDRFSAERTGGSVSTLTIQRTQQEDSAVYLCASSRTGGSTGELFFGEGSRLTVL.

This CDR3 is CASSPTSGGARDEQFF. The CDR3 DNA follows: TGTGCCAGCAGCCCGACTAGCGGGGGGGCCAGGGATGAGCAGTTCTTC. The chain links TRBV9 to TRBJ2-1; TRBD2 agrees at 14 bases. The CDR3 loop spans 16 amino acids. The germline V gene encodes CDR1 SGDLS and CDR2 YYNGEE. Trimming at V came to 4 bases and at J to 8 bases, leaving 8 bases not matched to a gene.

The V and J genes are TRBV24-1 and TRBJ2-2; D might be TRBD1 (6 bases). The CDR3 length is 14 residues. The ends were cut back, 7 bases at V and 0 bases at J, with 8 bases in the middle. Germline V gene lookup returns CDR1 KGHDR and CDR2 SFDVKD. CDR3 loop: CATSRGSNTGELFF. CDR3 sequence (DNA): TGTGCCACCAGCAGGGGATCGAACACCGGGGAGCTGTTTTTT.

The V gene is TRBV6-1, the J gene TRBJ2-3, with TRBD2 matching 13 bases. The CDR3 runs to 16 residues. Germline assignment: CDR1 MNHNS and CDR2 SASEGT. Trimming at V came to 2 bases and at J to 5 bases, leaving 4 bases not matched to a gene. The CDR3 region has the DNA TGTGCCAGCAGTGAAACTAGCGGGAGGGCCGGAGATACGCAGTATTTT. It translates to CASSETSGRAGDTQYF.

This clone was seen a few times. This sequence joins TRBV7-9 and TRBJ2-2; no reliable D call. V was shortened by 2 bases and J by 7 bases, with 8 bases between the two germline ends. Germline CDR1 SEHNR, CDR2 FQNEAQ (reference sequence). This CDR3 region has 13 residues. CDR3 amino acids: CASSLQDVGELFF. In nucleotides, the CDR3 is TGTGCCAGCAGCTTACAGGATGTCGGGGAGCTGTTTTTT.

The chain's CDR3 is CASSLTGTGGWDEQYF. CDR3 sequence (DNA): TGTGCCAGCAGCTTAACCGGGACAGGGGGCTGGGACGAGCAGTACTTC. The J gene is TRBJ2-7, the V gene TRBV7-3; TRBD1 agrees at 12 bases. The length of the CDR3 is 16 residues. Per germline, CDR1 SGHTA and CDR2 FQGTGA. Trimming at V came to 0 bases and at J to 5 bases, leaving 5 bases not matched to a gene.

CDR3 bases: TGTGCCAGCAGTAGAGCGGGGCAAGGGGCAGAGACCCAGTACTTC. Translated: CASSRAGQGAETQYF. The rearrangement links TRBV6-5 to TRBJ2-5; 7 nucleotides match TRBD2. The germline V gene encodes CDR1 MNHEY and CDR2 SVGAGI. This CDR3 is built from 15 residues. Trimming removed 5 bases from V and 4 bases from J; junction bases left unmatched: 10.

The V gene is TRBV19, the J gene TRBJ2-1; TRBD2 might be the D (6 bases). V lost 2 bases to trimming and J lost 1 base, with 12 bases between them. Germline CDR1 is LNHDA and CDR2 is SQIVND (reference sequence). CDR3 length: 16 residues. The CDR3 is CASSIREAGSYNEQFF. The CDR3 DNA reads as TGTGCCAGTAGTATAAGGGAGGCGGGATCCTACAATGAGCAGTTCTTC.

The chain recombines TRBV7-2 with TRBJ1-2; D is ambiguous. This CDR3 comprises 13 residues. Germline V CDR1 and CDR2: SGHTA, FQGNSA. Trimming stripped 2 bases from V and 1 base from J, with 5 bases between. The chain's CDR3 is CASSLSRNYGYTF. Written as DNA, the CDR3 is TGTGCCAGCAGCTTAAGCCGTAACTATGGCTACACCTTC.

CDR3 sequence: CASRKTGLGEKLFF. The CDR3 bases are TGTGCCAGCAGAAAGACAGGGTTAGGTGAAAAACTGTTTTTT. The chain couples TRBV6-5 to TRBJ1-4, with TRBD1 matching over 7 bases. The CDR3 covers 14 residues. The V segment lost 6 bases and the J segment 7 bases; nucleotides outside the gene matches: 8. In germline, CDR1 is MNHEY, CDR2 SVGAGI.

V usage is TRBV5-6 and J usage is TRBJ1-2; weak D call: TRBD1 (6 bases). CDR3 length: 15 amino acids. V lost 1 base and J lost 4, with 14 bases in between. CDR1 and CDR2 from the germline V gene are SGHDT and YYEEEE. The CDR3 DNA reads as TGTGCCAGCAGCTTGAGGGGGAGTACGTTCTATGGCTACACCTTC. Translated, it gives CASSLRGSTFYGYTF.

DNA of the CDR3: TGCGCCAGCAGCCAAACGACTAGCGGGCAAGAGACCCAGTACTTC. Its protein is CASSQTTSGQETQYF. The chain is built from TRBV5-1 and TRBJ2-5; 10 bases fit TRBD2. The CDR3 spans 15 residues. V was clipped by 4 bases and J by 2 bases; unmatched bases: 5. CDR1 is SGHRS, CDR2 YFSETQ, per germline.

The DNA of the CDR3 is TGCAGCGTTGATATCTCTGGAAACACCATATATTTT. The encoded protein is CSVDISGNTIYF. The chain employs TRBV29-1 and TRBJ1-3; D unclear. CDR1 and CDR2 from the germline V gene are SQVTM and ANQGSEA. V gave up 3 bases and J gave up 0 bases, with 3 bases separating them. CDR3 length: 12 amino acids.

The chain employs TRBV6-6 and TRBJ1-5, with 7 bases aligning to TRBD1. The CDR3 sequence is 13 residues long. The germline V gene has CDR1 MNHNY and CDR2 SVGAGI (reference sequence). The trim removed 7 bases at V and 3 bases at J, leaving 3 bases unmatched. The DNA of the CDR3 is TGTGCCAGCAAAGGACAGGACAATCAGCCCCAGCATTTT. It specifies CASKGQDNQPQHF.

V usage is TRBV6-5 and J usage is TRBJ1-6; no firm D call. This CDR3 comprises 13 residues. Looked up from germline, CDR1 is MNHEY and CDR2 is SVGAGI. V was trimmed by 5 bases and J by 8 bases, leaving 10 bases between them. The CDR3 protein is CASSRAYDSPLHF. Here the CDR3 DNA reads TGTGCCAGCAGTAGAGCTTACGATTCACCCCTCCACTTT.

This chain joins TRBV6-5 and TRBJ2-7; possibly TRBD1 for D (6 bases). Trimming pared 7 bases from V and 2 bases from J, leaving 12 bases between. CDR1 MNHEY and CDR2 SVGAGI come from the germline V gene. This CDR3 has 13 residues. In DNA form, the CDR3 reads TGTGCCAGCAATCCGACAGGTGCCTACGAGCAGTACTTC. The encoded protein is CASNPTGAYEQYF.

The V call is TRBV3-1 (or the pseudogene TRBV3-2), the J call TRBJ2-5, with TRBD2 matching over 8 bases. There are 16 residues in the CDR3. From germline, CDR1 is LGHDT and CDR2 YNNKEL (reference sequence). J gave up 2 bases and V 5 bases, and 10 bases lay outside the gene matches. The CDR3 region has the DNA TGTGCCAGCAGCACCCACGGCGGGGGGACGCAAGAGACCCAGTACTTC. Encoded protein: CASSTHGGGTQETQYF.

The table lists this clone with a few counts. The V call is TRBV7-9, the J call TRBJ1-1; no firm D call. This CDR3 is 12 amino acids long. Germline V gene sequence: CDR1 SEHNR, CDR2 FQNEAQ (reference sequence). Trimming stripped 1 base from V and 5 bases from J, with 5 bases between. The CDR3 is CASSLDSTEAFF. The DNA for the CDR3 is TGTGCCAGCAGCTTAGATTCAACTGAAGCTTTCTTT.

The chain is built from TRBV18 and TRBJ2-1, with 10 bases fitting TRBD2. The J segment lost 4 bases and the V segment lost 3 bases, leaving 6 bases of the junction unmatched. CDR3 size: 16 residues. CDR1 and CDR2 (germline): KGHSH, LQKENI. CDR3 nucleotide sequence: TGTGCCAGCTCACCCGGGACTAGCGTGACATACAATGAGCAGTTCTTC. Translation gives CASSPGTSVTYNEQFF.

The rearrangement joins TRBV11-2 to TRBJ1-2; weak D call: TRBD1 (5 bases). CDR1 SGHAT and CDR2 FQNNGV come from the germline V gene. This CDR3 has 15 amino acids. V was clipped by 1 base and J by 0 bases, with 9 bases between them. CDR3 nucleotide sequence: TGTGCCAGCAGCTTAGCCCCAGGGTCTAACTATGGCTACACCTTC. Protein: CASSLAPGSNYGYTF.